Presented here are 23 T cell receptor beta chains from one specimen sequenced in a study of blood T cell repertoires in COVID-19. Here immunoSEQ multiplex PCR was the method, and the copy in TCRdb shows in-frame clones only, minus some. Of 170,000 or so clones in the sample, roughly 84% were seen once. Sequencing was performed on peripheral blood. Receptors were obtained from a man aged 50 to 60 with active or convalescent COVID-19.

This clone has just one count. CDR3 nucleotide sequence: TGTGCCAGCAGCGCTACAGGGTGGGCTAATGAAAAACTGTTTTTT. This gives the protein CASSATGWANEKLFF. The chain recombines TRBV7-8 with TRBJ1-4; possibly TRBD1 for D (6 bases). The CDR3 consists of 15 residues. Trimming took off 5 bases at V and 3 bases at J, with 13 bases between the two ends. Germline V CDR1 and CDR2: SGHVS, FQNEAQ.

The CDR3 region is CASSQGQGGYNEQFF. CDR3 sequence (DNA): TGCGCCAGCAGCCAAGGACAGGGGGGCTACAATGAGCAGTTCTTC. The J gene is TRBJ2-1, the V gene TRBV4-3; 9 nucleotides align to TRBD1. Germline CDR1 and CDR2: LGHNA and YSLEER. CDR3 length equals 15 residues. V lost 1 base to trimming and J lost 3 bases; unmatched junction nucleotides: 1.

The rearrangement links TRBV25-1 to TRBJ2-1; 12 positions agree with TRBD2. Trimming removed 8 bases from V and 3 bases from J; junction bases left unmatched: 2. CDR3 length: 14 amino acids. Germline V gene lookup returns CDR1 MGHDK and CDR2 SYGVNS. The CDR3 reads CASRTSGDYNEQFF. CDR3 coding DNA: TGTGCCAGCCGGACTAGCGGGGACTACAATGAGCAGTTCTTC. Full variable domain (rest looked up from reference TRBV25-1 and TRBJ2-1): EADIYQTPRYLVIGTGKKITLECSQTMGHDKMYWYQQDPGMELHLIHYSYGVNSTEKGDLSSESTVSRIRTEHFPLTLESARPSHTSQYLCASRTSGDYNEQFFGPGTRLTVL.

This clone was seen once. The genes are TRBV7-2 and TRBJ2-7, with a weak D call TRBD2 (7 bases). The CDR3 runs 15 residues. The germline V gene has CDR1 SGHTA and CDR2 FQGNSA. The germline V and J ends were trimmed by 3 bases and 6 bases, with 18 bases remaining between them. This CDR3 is CASSFSGGGAGEQYF. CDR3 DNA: TGTGCCAGCAGCTTTTCCGGAGGGGGGGCCGGCGAGCAGTACTTC. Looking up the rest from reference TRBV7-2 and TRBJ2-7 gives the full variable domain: GAGVSQSPSNKVTEKGKDVELRCDPISGHTALYWYRQSLGQGLEFLIYFQGNSAPDKSGLPSDRFSAERTGGSVSTLTIQRTQQEDSAVYLCASSFSGGGAGEQYFGPGTRLTVT.

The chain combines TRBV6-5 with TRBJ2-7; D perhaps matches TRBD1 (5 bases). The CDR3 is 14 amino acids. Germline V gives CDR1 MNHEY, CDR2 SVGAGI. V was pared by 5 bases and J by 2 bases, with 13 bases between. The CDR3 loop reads CASSQRTNTYEQYF. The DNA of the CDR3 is TGTGCCAGCAGTCAAAGGACAAATACCTACGAGCAGTACTTC.

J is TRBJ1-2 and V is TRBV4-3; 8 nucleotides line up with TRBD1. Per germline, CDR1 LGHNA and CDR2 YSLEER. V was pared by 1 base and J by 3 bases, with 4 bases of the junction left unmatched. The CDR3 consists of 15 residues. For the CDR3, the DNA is TGCGCCAGCAGCCAAGGCGGACAGGGCGACTATGGCTACACCTTC. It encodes CASSQGGQGDYGYTF.

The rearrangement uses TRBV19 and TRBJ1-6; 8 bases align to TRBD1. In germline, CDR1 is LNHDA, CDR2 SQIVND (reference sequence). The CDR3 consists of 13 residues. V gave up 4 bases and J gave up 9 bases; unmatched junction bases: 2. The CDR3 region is CASSRDRSSPLHF. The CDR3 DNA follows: TGTGCCAGTAGTAGGGACAGGTCTTCACCCCTCCACTTT.

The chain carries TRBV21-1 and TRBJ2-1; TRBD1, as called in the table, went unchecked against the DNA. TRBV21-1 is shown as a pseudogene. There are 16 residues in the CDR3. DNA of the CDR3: TGTGCCAGCAGCCACCAGGGGACGGCGTCCTACAATGAGCAGTTCTTC. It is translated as CASSHQGTASYNEQFF.

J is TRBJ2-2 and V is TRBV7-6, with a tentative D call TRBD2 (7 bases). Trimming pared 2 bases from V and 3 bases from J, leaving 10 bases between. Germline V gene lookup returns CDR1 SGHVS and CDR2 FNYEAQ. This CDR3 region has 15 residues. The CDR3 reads CASSLSGGHTGELFF. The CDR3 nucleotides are TGTGCCAGCAGCTTATCCGGGGGGCACACCGGGGAGCTGTTTTTT. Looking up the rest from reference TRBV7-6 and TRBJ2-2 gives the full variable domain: GAGVSQSPRYKVTKRGQDVALRCDPISGHVSLYWYRQALGQGPEFLTYFNYEAQQDKSGLPNDRFSAERPEGSISTLTIQRTEQRDSAMYRCASSLSGGHTGELFFGEGSRLTVL.

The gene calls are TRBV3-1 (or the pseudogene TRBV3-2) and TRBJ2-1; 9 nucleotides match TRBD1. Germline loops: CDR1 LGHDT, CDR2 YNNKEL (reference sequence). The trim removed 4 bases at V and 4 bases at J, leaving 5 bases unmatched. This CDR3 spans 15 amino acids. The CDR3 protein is CASSPGQGLYNEQFF. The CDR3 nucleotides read TGTGCCAGCAGCCCGGGACAGGGACTGTACAATGAGCAGTTCTTC.

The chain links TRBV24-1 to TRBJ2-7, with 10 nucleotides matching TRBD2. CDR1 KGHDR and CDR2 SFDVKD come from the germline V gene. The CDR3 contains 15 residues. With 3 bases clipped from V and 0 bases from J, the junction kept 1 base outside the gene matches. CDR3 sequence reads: CATSDASGSSYEQYF. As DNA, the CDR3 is TGTGCCACCAGTGATGCTAGCGGGAGCTCCTACGAGCAGTACTTC.

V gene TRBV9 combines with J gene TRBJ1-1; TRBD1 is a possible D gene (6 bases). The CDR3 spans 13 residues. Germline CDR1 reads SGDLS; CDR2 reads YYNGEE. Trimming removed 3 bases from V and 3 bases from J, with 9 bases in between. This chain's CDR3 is CASSAGVDTEAFF. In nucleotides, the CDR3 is TGTGCCAGCAGCGCAGGGGTTGACACTGAAGCTTTCTTT. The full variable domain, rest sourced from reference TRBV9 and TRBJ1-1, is DSGVTQTPKHLITATGQRVTLRCSPRSGDLSVYWYQQSLDQGLQFLIQYYNGEERAKGNILERFSAQQFPDLHSELNLSSLELGDSALYFCASSAGVDTEAFFGQGTRLTVV.

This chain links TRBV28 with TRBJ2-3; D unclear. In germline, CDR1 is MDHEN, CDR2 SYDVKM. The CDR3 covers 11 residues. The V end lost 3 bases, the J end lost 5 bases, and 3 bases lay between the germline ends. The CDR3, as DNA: TGTGCCAGCAGTTTTAAAGATACGCAGTATTTT. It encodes CASSFKDTQYF.

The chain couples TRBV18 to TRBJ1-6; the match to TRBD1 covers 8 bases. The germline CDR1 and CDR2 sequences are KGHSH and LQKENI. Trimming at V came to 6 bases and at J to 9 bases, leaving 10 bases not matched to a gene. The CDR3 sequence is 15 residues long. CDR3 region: CASSSGGQGSSPLHF. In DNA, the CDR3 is TGTGCCAGCTCGTCAGGGGGCCAGGGCTCTTCACCCCTCCACTTT.

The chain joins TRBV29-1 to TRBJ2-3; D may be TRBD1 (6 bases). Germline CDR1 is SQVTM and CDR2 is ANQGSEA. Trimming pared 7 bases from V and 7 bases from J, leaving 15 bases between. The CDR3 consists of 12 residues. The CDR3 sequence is CSGRGSGYTQYF. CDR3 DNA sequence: TGCAGCGGAAGGGGGAGTGGGTATACGCAGTATTTT.

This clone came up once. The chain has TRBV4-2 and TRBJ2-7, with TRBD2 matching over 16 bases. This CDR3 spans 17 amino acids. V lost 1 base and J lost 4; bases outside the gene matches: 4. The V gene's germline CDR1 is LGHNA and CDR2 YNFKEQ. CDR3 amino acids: CASSQAGTSGGVYEQYF. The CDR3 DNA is TGTGCCAGCAGCCAAGCGGGGACTAGCGGGGGGGTTTACGAGCAGTACTTC.

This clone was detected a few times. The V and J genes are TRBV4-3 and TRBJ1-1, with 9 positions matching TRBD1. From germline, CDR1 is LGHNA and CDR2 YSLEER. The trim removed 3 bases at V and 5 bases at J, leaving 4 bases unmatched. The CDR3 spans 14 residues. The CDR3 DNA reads TGCGCCAGCAGCCAGGGACAGGGTTTAACTGAAGCTTTCTTT. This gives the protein CASSQGQGLTEAFF.

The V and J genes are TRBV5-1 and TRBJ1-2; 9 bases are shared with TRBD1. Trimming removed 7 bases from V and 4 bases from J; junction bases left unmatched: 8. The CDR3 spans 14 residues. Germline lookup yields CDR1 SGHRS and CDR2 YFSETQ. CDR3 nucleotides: TGCGCCAGCTCGGCGGGACAGGGTTCCTATGGCTACACCTTC. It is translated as CASSAGQGSYGYTF.

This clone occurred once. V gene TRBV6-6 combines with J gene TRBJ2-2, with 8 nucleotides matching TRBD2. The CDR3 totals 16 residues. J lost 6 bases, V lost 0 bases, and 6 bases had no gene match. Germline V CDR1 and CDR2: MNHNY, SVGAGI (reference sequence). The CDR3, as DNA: TGTGCCAGCAGTTACTCCCTTCGGGAGGGTCCCGGGGAGCTGTTTTTT. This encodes CASSYSLREGPGELFF.

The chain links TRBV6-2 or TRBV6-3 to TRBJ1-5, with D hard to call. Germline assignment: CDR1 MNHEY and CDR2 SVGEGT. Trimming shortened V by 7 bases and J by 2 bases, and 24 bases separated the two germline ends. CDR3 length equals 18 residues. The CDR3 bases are TGTGCCAGCAACCCCCCGGTTGCCAGCCCGAGGGGCAATCAGCCCCAGCATTTT. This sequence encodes CASNPPVASPRGNQPQHF.

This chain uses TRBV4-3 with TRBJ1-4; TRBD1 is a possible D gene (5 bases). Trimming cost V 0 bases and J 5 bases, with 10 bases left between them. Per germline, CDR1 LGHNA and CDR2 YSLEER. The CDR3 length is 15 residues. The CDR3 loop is CASSQEGRANEKLFF. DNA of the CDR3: TGCGCCAGCAGCCAAGAGGGCAGGGCAAATGAAAAACTGTTTTTT.

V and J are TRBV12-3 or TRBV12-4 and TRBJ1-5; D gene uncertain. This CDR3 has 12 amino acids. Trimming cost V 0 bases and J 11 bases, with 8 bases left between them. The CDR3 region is CASSLARGTQHF. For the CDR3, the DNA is TGTGCCAGCAGTTTAGCACGCGGTACCCAGCATTTT.

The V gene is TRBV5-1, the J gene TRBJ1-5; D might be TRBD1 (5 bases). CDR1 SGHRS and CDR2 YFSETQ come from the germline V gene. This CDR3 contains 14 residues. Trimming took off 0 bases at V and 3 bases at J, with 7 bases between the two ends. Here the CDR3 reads CASSLAGNNQPQHF. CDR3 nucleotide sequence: TGCGCCAGCAGCTTGGCAGGGAACAATCAGCCCCAGCATTTT.